This record looks at one TCR beta chain sequence and its context. The antigen is unknown. These data originate in a study of T-cell reconstitution after alpha-beta-depleted transplantation in children. Study results and limitations: Reported findings indicate that, about two months after transplant, alpha-beta T cells came from several hundred expanded clones, which were derived from non-depleted graft cells.

Unique molecular identifiers featured in how the TCRbeta library was prepared. TCRdb analysed the PCR reads with MiXCR anew, one entry per CDR3 protein. The sample has around 800,000 distinct CDR3 sequences; under 20% are singletons. The TCR was taken from a male patient aged 10 to 17 who had a stem cell transplant for acute lymphoblastic leukemia, so the T cells may come from the graft donor. The sample here was PBMCs, mostly from graft donor cells, taken 360 days after TCRalphabeta/CD19-depleted stem cell transplant.

The CDR3 DNA follows: TGTGCCAGCAGTTACTCCTACCTTGAGCAGTTCTTC. Protein sequence: CASSYSYLEQFF. This chain links TRBV6-2 or TRBV6-3 with TRBJ2-1; D is unresolved. The length of the CDR3 is 12 residues. Germline loops: CDR1 MNHEY, CDR2 SVGEGT. Trimming removed 0 bases at V and 9 bases at J, with 6 bases between.